This T cell receptor (beta chain) is drawn from a study of metastatic and nonmetastatic thyroid tumors. TCRdb re-processed the PCR reads through MiXCR. The data contain around 30,000 clones, about 22% of them seen just once; the ten biggest clones take up 2.4%. All patients were treatment-naive before thyroid surgery. This clone was observed many times. This receptor was taken from a female donor with papillary thyroid cancer or a benign thyroid nodule (not recorded which). Some clones in this sample may be carry-over from other donors' samples. Sample: blood.

The DNA of the CDR3 is TGCAGTGCACAAAGAGGGGATATGGCGTCAGCCCAGCATTTT. Translating gives CSAQRGDMASAQHF. J is TRBJ1-5 and V is TRBV20-1, with D maybe TRBD1 (5 bases). Germline V lookup: CDR1 DFQATT, CDR2 SNEGSKA (reference sequence). V lost 6 bases and J lost 11, with 23 bases in between. This CDR3 region has 14 residues.